This T cell receptor (beta chain) comes out of a study of human T cells and chemical hapten exposure. Study conclusions and caveats: With DPC sensitization, TCRs exceeding 1 in 1000 frequency showed no change.

Described time point: patch test 1, 2 weeks after DPC sensitization. The treatment was: therapeutic diphenylcyclopropenone sensitization with weekly scalp DPC. Unseparated into fractions, whole blood served as the source from which total RNA was extracted. Every patch test was put on after a blood sample was taken. As regards this clonotype: Its antigen is as yet unknown.

TCRdb reanalysed the RACE reads using MiXCR and keeps one entry per CDR3 protein. The sample records some 38,000 distinct CDR3 sequences, 6% to 7% being singletons. Source: whole blood, taken in connection with sensitization to the hapten diphenylcyclopropenone (DPC). The clonotype originates from a woman in her twenties or thirties with alopecia areata. Some clones in this sample may be carry-over from other donors' samples.

The chain's CDR3 is CASSLVLGDGWQPQHF. CDR3 coding DNA: TGTGCCAGCAGTTTAGTTTTAGGGGACGGCTGGCAGCCCCAGCATTTT. This chain connects TRBV12-3 or TRBV12-4 to TRBJ1-5; TRBD1 might be the D (5 bases). The CDR3 sequence is 16 residues long. Trimming cost V 1 base and J 7 bases, with 17 bases left between them.